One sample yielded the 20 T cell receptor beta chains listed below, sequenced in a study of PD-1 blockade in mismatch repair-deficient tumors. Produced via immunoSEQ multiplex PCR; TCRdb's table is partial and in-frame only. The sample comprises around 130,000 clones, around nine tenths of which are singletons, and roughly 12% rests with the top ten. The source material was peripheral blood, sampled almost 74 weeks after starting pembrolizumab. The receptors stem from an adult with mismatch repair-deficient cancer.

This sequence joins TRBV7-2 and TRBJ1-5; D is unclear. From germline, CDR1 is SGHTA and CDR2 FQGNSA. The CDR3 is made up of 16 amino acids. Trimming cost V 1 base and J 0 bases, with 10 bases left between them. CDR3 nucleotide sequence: TGTGCCAGCAGCTTAGATCTCACGTATAGCAATCAGCCCCAGCATTTT. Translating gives CASSLDLTYSNQPQHF.

CDR3 DNA sequence: TGTGCCAGCAGTTGGGAAGGCAGGGGACCTAATGAAAAACTGTTTTTT. Encoded protein: CASSWEGRGPNEKLFF. This chain links TRBV6-6 with TRBJ1-4; TRBD1 might be the D (6 bases). Looked up from germline, CDR1 is MNHNY and CDR2 is SVGAGI (reference sequence). The germline V and J ends were trimmed by 4 bases and 3 bases, with 15 bases remaining between them. The CDR3 consists of 16 residues.

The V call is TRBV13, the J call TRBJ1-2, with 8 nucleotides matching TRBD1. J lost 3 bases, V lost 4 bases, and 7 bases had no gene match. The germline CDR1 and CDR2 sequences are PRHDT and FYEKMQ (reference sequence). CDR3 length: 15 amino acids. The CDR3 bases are TGTGCCAGCAGCTCAAACGACAGGGGCGACTATGGCTACACCTTC. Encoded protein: CASSSNDRGDYGYTF. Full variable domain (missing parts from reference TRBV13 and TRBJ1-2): AAGVIQSPRHLIKEKRETATLKCYPIPRHDTVYWYQQGPGQDPQFLISFYEKMQSDKGSIPDRFSAQQFSDYHSELNMSSLELGDSALYFCASSSNDRGDYGYTFGSGTRLTVV.

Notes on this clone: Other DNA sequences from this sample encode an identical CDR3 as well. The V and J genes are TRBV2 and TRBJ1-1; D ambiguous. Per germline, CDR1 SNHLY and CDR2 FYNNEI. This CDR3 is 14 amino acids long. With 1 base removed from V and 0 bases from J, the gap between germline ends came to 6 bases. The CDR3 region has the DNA TGTGCCAGCAGTGAAGGTGGGTTGAACACTGAAGCTTTCTTT. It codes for CASSEGGLNTEAFF.

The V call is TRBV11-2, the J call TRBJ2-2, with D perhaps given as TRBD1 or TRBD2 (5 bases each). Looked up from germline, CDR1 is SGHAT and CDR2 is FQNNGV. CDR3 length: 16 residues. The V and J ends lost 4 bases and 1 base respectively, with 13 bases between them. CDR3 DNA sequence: TGTGCCAGCAGCTGGACCCGGGACGGGAACACCGGGGAGCTGTTTTTT. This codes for CASSWTRDGNTGELFF. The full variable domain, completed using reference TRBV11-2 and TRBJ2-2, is EAGVAQSPRYKIIEKRQSVAFWCNPISGHATLYWYQQILGQGPKLLIQFQNNGVVDDSQLPKDRFSAERLKGVDSTLKIQPAKLEDSAVYLCASSWTRDGNTGELFFGEGSRLTVL.

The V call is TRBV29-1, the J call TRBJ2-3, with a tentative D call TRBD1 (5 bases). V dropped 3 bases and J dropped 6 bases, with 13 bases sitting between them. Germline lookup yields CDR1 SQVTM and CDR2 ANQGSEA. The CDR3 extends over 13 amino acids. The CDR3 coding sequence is TGCAGCGTTGATAGGGCAGGGCGGGATACGCAGTATTTT. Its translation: CSVDRAGRDTQYF.

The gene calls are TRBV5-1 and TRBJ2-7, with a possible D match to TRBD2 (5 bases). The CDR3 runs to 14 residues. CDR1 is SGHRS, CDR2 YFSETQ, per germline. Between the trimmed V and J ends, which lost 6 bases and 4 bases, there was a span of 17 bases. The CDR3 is CASTLRGLGYEQYF. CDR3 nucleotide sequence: TGCGCCAGCACCCTCAGAGGACTTGGGTACGAGCAGTACTTC.

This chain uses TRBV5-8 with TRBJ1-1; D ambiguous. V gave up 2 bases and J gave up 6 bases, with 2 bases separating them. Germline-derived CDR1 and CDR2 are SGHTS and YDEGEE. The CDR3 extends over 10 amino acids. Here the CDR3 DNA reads TGTGCCAGCAGCTTCGCTGAAGCTTTCTTT. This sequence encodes CASSFAEAFF. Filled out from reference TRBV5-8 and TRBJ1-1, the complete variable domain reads EAGVTQSPTHLIKTRGQQATLRCSPISGHTSVYWYQQALGLGLQFLLWYDEGEERNRGNFPPRFSGRQFPNYSSELNVNALELEDSALYLCASSFAEAFFGQGTRLTVV.

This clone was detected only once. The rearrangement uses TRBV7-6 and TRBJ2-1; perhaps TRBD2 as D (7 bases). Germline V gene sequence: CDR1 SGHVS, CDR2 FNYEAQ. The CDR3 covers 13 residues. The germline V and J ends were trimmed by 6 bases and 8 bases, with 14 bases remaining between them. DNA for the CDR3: TGTGCCAGCAGGGCTTCGGGGGGCCATGAGCAGTTCTTC. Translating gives CASRASGGHEQFF.

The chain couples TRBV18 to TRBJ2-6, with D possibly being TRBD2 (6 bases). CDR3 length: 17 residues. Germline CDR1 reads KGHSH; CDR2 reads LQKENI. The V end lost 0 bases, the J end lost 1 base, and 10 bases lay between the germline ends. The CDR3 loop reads CASSPPGRDSGANVLTF. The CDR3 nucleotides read TGTGCCAGCTCACCACCGGGGCGGGATTCTGGGGCCAACGTCCTGACTTTC.

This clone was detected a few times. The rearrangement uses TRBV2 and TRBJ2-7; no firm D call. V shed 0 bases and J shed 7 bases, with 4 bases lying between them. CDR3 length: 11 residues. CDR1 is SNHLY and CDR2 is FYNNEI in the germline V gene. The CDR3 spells CASSEAREQYF. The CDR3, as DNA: TGTGCCAGCAGTGAAGCGCGAGAGCAGTACTTC.

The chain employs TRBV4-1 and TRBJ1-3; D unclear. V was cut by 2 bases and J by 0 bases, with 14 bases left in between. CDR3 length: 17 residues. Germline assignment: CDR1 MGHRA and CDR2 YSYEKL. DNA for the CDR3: TGCGCCAGCAGCCAACTAGGACCTACCGCCTCTGGAAACACCATATATTTT. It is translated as CASSQLGPTASGNTIYF.

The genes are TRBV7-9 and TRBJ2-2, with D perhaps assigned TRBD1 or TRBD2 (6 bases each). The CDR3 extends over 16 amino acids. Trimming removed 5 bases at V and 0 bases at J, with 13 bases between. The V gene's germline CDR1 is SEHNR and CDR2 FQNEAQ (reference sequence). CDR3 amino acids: CASSQGGQANTGELFF. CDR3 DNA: TGTGCCAGCAGCCAAGGGGGGCAGGCGAACACCGGGGAGCTGTTTTTT.

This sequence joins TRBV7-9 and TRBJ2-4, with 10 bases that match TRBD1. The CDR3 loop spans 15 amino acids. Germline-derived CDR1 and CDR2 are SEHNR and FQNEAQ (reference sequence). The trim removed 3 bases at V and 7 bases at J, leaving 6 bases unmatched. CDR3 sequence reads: CASSLTGGSSNIQYF. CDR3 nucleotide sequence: TGTGCCAGCAGCTTGACAGGGGGCTCGAGTAACATTCAGTACTTC.

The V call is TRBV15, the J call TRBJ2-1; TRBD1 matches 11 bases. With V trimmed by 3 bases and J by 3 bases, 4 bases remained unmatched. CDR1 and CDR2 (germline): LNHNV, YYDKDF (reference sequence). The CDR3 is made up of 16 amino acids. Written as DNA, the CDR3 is TGTGCCACCAGCAGGAAGGGGACAGGGGGCTACAATGAGCAGTTCTTC. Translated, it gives CATSRKGTGGYNEQFF.

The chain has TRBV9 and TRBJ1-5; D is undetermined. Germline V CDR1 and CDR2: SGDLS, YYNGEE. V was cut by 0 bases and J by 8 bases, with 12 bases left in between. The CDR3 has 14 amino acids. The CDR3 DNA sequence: TGTGCCAGCAGCGTAGGAGAGGGTTGGGAGCCCCAGCATTTT. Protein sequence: CASSVGEGWEPQHF.

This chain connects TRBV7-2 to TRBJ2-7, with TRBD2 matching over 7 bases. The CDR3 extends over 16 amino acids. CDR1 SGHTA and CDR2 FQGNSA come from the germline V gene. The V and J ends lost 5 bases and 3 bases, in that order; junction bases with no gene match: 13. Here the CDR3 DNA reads TGTGCCAGCAGCCCAAAATCGGGGGAGGGAGACTACGAGCAGTACTTC. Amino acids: CASSPKSGEGDYEQYF.

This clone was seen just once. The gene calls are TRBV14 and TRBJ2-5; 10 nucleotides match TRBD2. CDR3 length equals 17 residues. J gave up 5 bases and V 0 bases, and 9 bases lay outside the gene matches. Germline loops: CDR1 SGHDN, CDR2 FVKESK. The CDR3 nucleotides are TGTGCCAGCAGCCAAGAGTACTCGCTAGCGGGAGATGAGACCCAGTACTTC. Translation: CASSQEYSLAGDETQYF.

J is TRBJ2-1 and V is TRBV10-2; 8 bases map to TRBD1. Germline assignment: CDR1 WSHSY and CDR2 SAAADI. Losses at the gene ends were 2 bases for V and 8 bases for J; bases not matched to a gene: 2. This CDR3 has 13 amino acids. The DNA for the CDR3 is TGCGCCAGCAGTGAGGGCAGGGGGCATGAGCAGTTCTTC. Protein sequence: CASSEGRGHEQFF.

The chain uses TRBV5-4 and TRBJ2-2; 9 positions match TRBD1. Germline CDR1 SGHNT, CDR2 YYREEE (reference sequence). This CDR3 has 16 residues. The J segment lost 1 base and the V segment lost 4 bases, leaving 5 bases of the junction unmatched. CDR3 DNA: TGTGCCAGCAGCCACTGGGACAGGGAGAACACCGGGGAGCTGTTTTTT. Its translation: CASSHWDRENTGELFF.